This TCR beta chain was observed in a study of T cells after posttransplantation cyclophosphamide. Study results and limitations: Donor CD8+ memory clones often dominated recipient blood repertoires at later times. TRB clonality was highly associated with recipient CMV seropositivity and reactivation.

On this clone itself: Its antigen is not identified.

Using immunoSEQ multiplex PCR, the repertoire was profiled, and TCRdb retains in-frame clones only, with some absent. The profile covers about 18,000 clones, with roughly 85% appearing a single time and about 8.6% taken by the ten largest. The CDR3 extends over 17 amino acids. Germline CDR1 SGHRS, CDR2 YFSETQ. Trimming shortened V by 1 base and J by 1 base, and 14 bases separated the two germline ends. Sequenced: memory CD4+ T cells sorted from blood. This sequence was found in a man aged 25 to 40 in good health and a related stem cell transplant donor. The gene calls are TRBV5-1 and TRBJ2-2, with a weak D call TRBD2 (6 bases). DNA of the CDR3: TGCGCCAGCAGCTTGCCAGGCGGGACTCGGAACACCGGGGAGCTGTTTTTT. This gives the protein CASSLPGGTRNTGELFF.